The 31 T cell receptor beta chains in this list originate from one sample, sequenced in a study of T cells after yellow fever vaccination. TCRdb itself ran the 5' RACE reads through MiXCR, one entry per CDR3 protein. The table shows around 320,000 distinct CDR3 sequences, with around 9.3% occurring only once. Sequencing was performed on CD4+ T cells sorted from PBMCs, taken 5 days after the yellow fever booster vaccination. These receptors all come from a man aged 18-30 years who received the YFV17D yellow fever vaccine.

This clonotype was recorded at least ten times. The V gene is TRBV7-2, the J gene TRBJ2-5; possible D gene TRBD1, 7 bases. Trimming took 1 base from V and 0 from J, leaving 15 bases between them. The CDR3 runs 17 residues. CDR1 and CDR2 (germline): SGHTA, FQGNSA. The CDR3 region has the DNA TGTGCCAGCAGCTTAGAAGGGCCAGGGGGGTACCAAGAGACCCAGTACTTC. It yields the protein CASSLEGPGGYQETQYF.

There are a few counts of this clonotype. The rearrangement joins TRBV20-1 to TRBJ1-2, with D hard to call. V lost 6 bases and J 5 bases, leaving 16 bases between the germline ends. From germline, CDR1 is DFQATT and CDR2 SNEGSKA (reference sequence). The CDR3 runs to 13 residues. The CDR3 sequence: CSAWSSGSYGYTF. CDR3 coding DNA: TGCAGTGCGTGGTCTTCCGGGTCTTATGGCTACACCTTC.

The CDR3 region is CASNPTGVFNYGYTF. The CDR3 DNA sequence: TGTGCCAGCAACCCGACAGGGGTTTTTAACTATGGCTACACCTTC. V gene TRBV12-3 or TRBV12-4 combines with J gene TRBJ1-2, with 8 nucleotides matching TRBD1. There are 15 residues in the CDR3. J was trimmed by 1 base and V by 7 bases; bases with no gene match: 8.

This clonotype was counted between two and nine times. This CDR3 is CASSVGTGSGSPLHF. The CDR3 nucleotides read TGTGCCAGCAGCGTAGGGACAGGGTCCGGTTCACCCCTCCACTTT. The chain uses TRBV9 and TRBJ1-6; 8 nucleotides agree with TRBD1. This CDR3 comprises 15 residues. The germline V gene encodes CDR1 SGDLS and CDR2 YYNGEE. V dropped 0 bases and J dropped 9; count of bases not matched to a gene: 5.

The genes are TRBV6-2 or TRBV6-3 and TRBJ2-1; 7 bases agree with TRBD2. V shed 4 bases and J 13 bases; nucleotides not matched to a gene: 4. The CDR3 covers 11 residues. CDR1 is MNHEY and CDR2 is SVGEGT in the germline V gene. The DNA for the CDR3 is TGTGCCAGCAGTTTAGCGGGCCCCCAGTTCTTC. Its protein is CASSLAGPQFF.

V usage is TRBV7-9 and J usage is TRBJ1-1; TRBD1 might be the D (6 bases). Trimming pared 2 bases from V and 10 bases from J, leaving 14 bases between. Germline V gene data show CDR1 as SEHNR and CDR2 as FQNEAQ (reference sequence). The CDR3 spans 13 residues. CDR3 coding DNA: TGTGCCAGCAGCTTAAGGGCGGGGGCCACAGCTTTCTTT. This gives the protein CASSLRAGATAFF.

The chain carries TRBV28 and TRBJ2-4, with 9 bases identical to TRBD1. Unmatched junction bases numbered 6, after V lost 6 bases and J lost 6 bases. The length of the CDR3 is 14 residues. From germline, CDR1 is MDHEN and CDR2 SYDVKM. CDR3 residues: CASSWGTGRNIQYF. Written as DNA, the CDR3 is TGTGCCAGCAGCTGGGGGACAGGGAGAAACATTCAGTACTTC.

This clonotype has only a few counts. The chain has TRBV6-2 or TRBV6-3 and TRBJ2-3; TRBD1 is a possible D gene (6 bases). The CDR3 runs to 15 residues. Trimming cost V 4 bases and J 4 bases, with 15 bases left between them. Germline loops: CDR1 MNHEY, CDR2 SVGEGT. CDR3 coding DNA: TGTGCCAGCAGTTCCGACAGGAATCCTTCAGATACGCAGTATTTT. Translated: CASSSDRNPSDTQYF.

The rearrangement links TRBV20-1 to TRBJ1-1; a weak D match, TRBD1 (5 bases). CDR3 length: 12 amino acids. V lost 4 bases, J lost 4 bases, and 10 bases lay in between. The germline V gene encodes CDR1 DFQATT and CDR2 SNEGSKA (reference sequence). Written as DNA, the CDR3 is TGCAGTGCTACCCGACAGCCCACTGAAGCTTTCTTT. Amino acid sequence: CSATRQPTEAFF.

The chain links TRBV7-2 to TRBJ2-5; the match to TRBD2 covers 8 bases. The CDR3 runs to 15 residues. CDR1 is SGHTA, CDR2 FQGNSA, per germline. V was clipped by 5 bases and J by 5 bases; unmatched bases: 10. In DNA, the CDR3 is TGTGCCAGCAGCCCTTCCGGGACTAGAGGCGAGACCCAGTACTTC. Translating gives CASSPSGTRGETQYF.

This clonotype was counted between two and nine times. The chain recombines TRBV6-5 with TRBJ2-7; D is possibly TRBD1 or TRBD2 (5 bases each). Trimming cost V 0 bases and J 0 bases, with 12 bases left between them. Germline lookup yields CDR1 MNHEY and CDR2 SVGAGI. The CDR3 is 16 amino acids. The CDR3 here is CASSYSGARSSYEQYF. In DNA form, the CDR3 reads TGTGCCAGCAGTTACTCCGGGGCACGGAGCTCCTACGAGCAGTACTTC.

The chain uses TRBV4-3 and TRBJ2-6; 9 nucleotides align to TRBD1. The germline gives CDR1 LGHNA, CDR2 YSLEER. V dropped 4 bases and J dropped 2; count of bases not matched to a gene: 15. The CDR3 totals 20 residues. CDR3 DNA: TGCGCCAGCAGCCGAGGTACCGGGACAGGGACTCCCCCTGGGGCCAACGTCCTGACTTTC. The encoded protein is CASSRGTGTGTPPGANVLTF.

Only a few counts were recorded for this clonotype. This rearrangement joins TRBV9 to TRBJ2-3; tentatively, D is TRBD1 (7 bases). This CDR3 has 15 residues. Germline CDR1 reads SGDLS; CDR2 reads YYNGEE. Trimming left V 2 bases short and J 6 bases short, with 16 bases between. CDR3 in amino acids: CASSVQGGALDTQYF. The CDR3 DNA is TGTGCCAGCAGCGTCCAGGGGGGCGCTTTGGATACGCAGTATTTT.

The sample holds many counts of this clonotype. The rearrangement links TRBV24-1 to TRBJ2-3; no reliable D call. Trimming took 1 base from V and 9 from J, leaving 13 bases between them. In germline, CDR1 is KGHDR, CDR2 SFDVKD. The CDR3 covers 14 residues. The CDR3 reads CATSDFRKPSTQYF. The CDR3 coding sequence is TGTGCCACCAGTGATTTTAGGAAGCCCTCGACGCAGTATTTT.

The chain links TRBV10-3 to TRBJ2-7; D remains ambiguous. Germline CDR1 ENHRY, CDR2 SYGVKD. CDR3 length: 12 residues. Trimming cost V 2 bases and J 7 bases, with 9 bases left between them. DNA of the CDR3: TGTGCCATCAGTGAGACAGTCCGTGAGCAGTACTTC. Protein sequence: CAISETVREQYF.

Only a few counts were recorded for this clonotype. V is TRBV6-9 and J is TRBJ1-5; a weak D match, TRBD1 (5 bases). V was trimmed by 0 bases and J by 3 bases, leaving 12 bases between them. The germline CDR1 and CDR2 sequences are MNHGY and SVAAGI. The CDR3 has 16 residues. The CDR3: CASSYSLGDPNQPQHF. The DNA for the CDR3 is TGTGCCAGCAGTTATTCGTTGGGGGACCCCAATCAGCCCCAGCATTTT.

V usage is TRBV5-1 and J usage is TRBJ1-5, with D possibly matching TRBD1 (6 bases). Germline CDR1 is SGHRS and CDR2 is YFSETQ. V was pared by 2 bases and J by 7 bases, with 16 bases between. This CDR3 is 15 amino acids long. The CDR3 nucleotides are TGCGCCAGCAGCTTAGGAACAGGGAGGGGGCAGCCCCAGCATTTT. It encodes CASSLGTGRGQPQHF. Full variable domain (remainder filled in from reference TRBV5-1 and TRBJ1-5): KAGVTQTPRYLIKTRGQQVTLSCSPISGHRSVSWYQQTPGQGLQFLFEYFSETQRNKGNFPGRFSGRQFSNSRSEMNVSTLELGDSALYLCASSLGTGRGQPQHFGDGTRLSIL.

This chain links TRBV15 with TRBJ2-1, with no clear D. The CDR3 spans 12 residues. Trimming cost V 0 bases and J 10 bases, with 7 bases left between them. Germline CDR1 LNHNV, CDR2 YYDKDF (reference sequence). This chain's CDR3 is CATSRDFSEQFF. Written as DNA, the CDR3 is TGTGCCACCAGCAGAGATTTCAGCGAGCAGTTCTTC. Full variable domain (missing parts from reference TRBV15 and TRBJ2-1): DAMVIQNPRYQVTQFGKPVTLSCSQTLNHNVMYWYQQKSSQAPKLLFHYYDKDFNNEADTPDNFQSRRPNTSFCFLDIRSPGLGDTAMYLCATSRDFSEQFFGPGTRLTVL.

This clonotype occurred a few times. The rearrangement links TRBV4-3 to TRBJ2-3; 10 nucleotides align to TRBD1. With 4 bases clipped from V and 2 bases from J, the junction kept 9 bases outside the gene matches. The germline V gene encodes CDR1 LGHNA and CDR2 YSLEER. This CDR3 spans 17 amino acids. CDR3 nucleotide sequence: TGCGCCAGCAGCCTACTCGTAGGACAGGGGGTCACAGATACGCAGTATTTT. The encoded protein is CASSLLVGQGVTDTQYF.

This clonotype came up a few times. The chain joins TRBV10-3 to TRBJ2-7; a possible D gene is TRBD2 (5 bases). CDR3 length: 13 residues. Looked up from germline, CDR1 is ENHRY and CDR2 is SYGVKD. V shed 10 bases and J shed 3 bases, with 16 bases lying between them. The CDR3 reads CATRTPAHYEQYV. For the CDR3, the DNA is TGTGCCACCCGGACTCCCGCACACTACGAGCAGTACGTC.

This clonotype was observed a handful of times. The chain uses TRBV28 and TRBJ1-2; unclear D gene. Trimming shortened V by 3 bases and J by 8 bases, and 13 bases separated the two germline ends. From germline, CDR1 is MDHEN and CDR2 SYDVKM. The CDR3 contains 13 residues. CDR3 DNA: TGTGCCAGCAGTTTGCAGCTACCCAGGGGCTACACCTTC. It yields the protein CASSLQLPRGYTF.

CDR3 in amino acids: CASSPGGGVGSEAFF. The CDR3 DNA sequence: TGTGCCAGCTCCCCTGGGGGGGGCGTCGGGAGTGAAGCTTTCTTT. This chain uses TRBV18 with TRBJ1-1; tentatively, D is TRBD1 (6 bases). The V gene's germline CDR1 is KGHSH and CDR2 LQKENI. V lost 6 bases and J lost 7, with 21 bases in between. This CDR3 region has 15 residues.

In its sample, this clonotype was seen a few times. The V gene is TRBV12-3 or TRBV12-4, the J gene TRBJ2-5; tentative D call: TRBD1 (6 bases). Deletions cut 6 bases from V and 7 bases from J, with 9 bases between. This CDR3 is built from 11 residues. CDR3 sequence: CASRLGGTQYF. As DNA, the CDR3 is TGTGCCAGCAGACTAGGGGGGACCCAGTACTTC.

This clonotype was found a few times. The V call is TRBV5-4, the J call TRBJ2-5; D gene ambiguous. With 5 bases removed from V and 5 bases from J, the gap between germline ends came to 13 bases. Germline lookup yields CDR1 SGHNT and CDR2 YYREEE (reference sequence). CDR3 length equals 13 residues. The CDR3 sequence is CASREQIAETQYF. The CDR3 nucleotides read TGTGCCAGCAGGGAACAGATTGCCGAGACCCAGTACTTC. The full variable domain, with the rest looked up from reference TRBV5-4 and TRBJ2-5, is ETGVTQSPTHLIKTRGQQVTLRCSSQSGHNTVSWYQQALGQGPQFIFQYYREEENGRGNFPPRFSGLQFPNYSSELNVNALELDDSALYLCASREQIAETQYFGPGTRLLVL.

This clonotype has a handful of counts. One end of the junction varies from germline; a read error may be responsible. The chain joins TRBV7-7 to TRBJ2-1, with 9 nucleotides matching TRBD1. Germline V gene sequence: CDR1 SSHAT, CDR2 FNYEAQ (reference sequence). The CDR3 runs to 15 residues. The CDR3 loop reads CASSPGQGSNHEQFF. The CDR3, as DNA: TGTGCTAGCAGCCCTGGACAGGGGAGTAATCATGAGCAGTTCTTC.

This chain connects TRBV20-1 to TRBJ2-3, with D hard to call. V was cut by 0 bases and J by 2 bases, with 9 bases left in between. The CDR3 runs to 14 residues. Germline V gene sequence: CDR1 DFQATT, CDR2 SNEGSKA (reference sequence). Here the CDR3 DNA reads TGCAGTGCTAGAGACCCGTCGAACACAGATACGCAGTATTTT. Amino acid sequence: CSARDPSNTDTQYF.

The chain recombines TRBV9 with TRBJ1-6, with D possibly TRBD1 on 5 matching bases. The CDR3 contains 14 residues. Germline V lookup: CDR1 SGDLS, CDR2 YYNGEE. V was clipped by 7 bases and J by 7 bases, with 15 bases between them. CDR3 DNA sequence: TGTGCCAGCGATGAGGGACGGTGGAATTCACCCCTCCACTTT. Its translation: CASDEGRWNSPLHF.

The V and J genes are TRBV2 and TRBJ1-6; 9 positions agree with TRBD1. Trimming removed 8 bases from V and 8 bases from J; junction bases left unmatched: 7. Germline V gene lookup returns CDR1 SNHLY and CDR2 FYNNEI. This CDR3 contains 14 residues. CDR3 coding DNA: TGTGCCAGCGGCCGACAGGGGGGGGATTCACCCCTCCACTTT. It translates to CASGRQGGDSPLHF.

Many counts were recorded for this clonotype. The chain couples TRBV29-1 to TRBJ2-5; 8 nucleotides align to TRBD2. J lost 3 bases, V lost 0 bases, and 9 bases had no gene match. CDR1 is SQVTM, CDR2 ANQGSEA, per germline. The CDR3 consists of 16 residues. The CDR3 DNA reads as TGCAGCGTTGAAGATCCGGATAGCGGGGCGAAAGAGACCCAGTACTTC. This sequence encodes CSVEDPDSGAKETQYF.

V usage is TRBV25-1 and J usage is TRBJ2-5, with TRBD1 as a possible D gene (5 bases). Germline-derived CDR1 and CDR2 are MGHDK and SYGVNS. Trimming cost V 2 bases and J 2 bases, with 18 bases left between them. This CDR3 is built from 17 residues. The CDR3 DNA follows: TGTGCCAGCAGTGAAGTGATAGGGGCAGGGCGACAAGAGACCCAGTACTTC. It specifies CASSEVIGAGRQETQYF. The full variable domain, in which reference TRBV25-1 and TRBJ2-5 provide the parts outside the CDR3, is EADIYQTPRYLVIGTGKKITLECSQTMGHDKMYWYQQDPGMELHLIHYSYGVNSTEKGDLSSESTVSRIRTEHFPLTLESARPSHTSQYLCASSEVIGAGRQETQYFGPGTRLLVL.

This clonotype appeared many times. CDR3 coding DNA: TGCGCCAGCAGCCGAGATTCCCTCGGTCAGCCCCAGCATTTT. This translates into CASSRDSLGQPQHF. V and J are TRBV4-3 and TRBJ1-5; D call uncertain. The CDR3 has 14 residues. Germline V gene sequence: CDR1 LGHNA, CDR2 YSLEER. V shed 4 bases and J shed 6 bases, with 13 bases lying between them.